The T cell receptor (beta chain) described here comes from a study of graft-versus-host responses after intestinal transplantation. General study findings and limits: Association was observed between peak circulating GvH clone levels and early post-transplant HvG declines. Recipient-marrow GvH clones were detected, some having first appeared in ileum or blood.

Sequencing used immunoSEQ multiplex PCR; TCRdb keeps in-frame clones, though not all of them. The sample yields about 110,000 clones, approximately 88% seen once. Germline V gives CDR1 MNHNS, CDR2 SASEGT. Trimming at V came to 3 bases and at J to 3 bases, leaving 10 bases not matched to a gene. The CDR3 runs 17 residues. Remarks on this clone: Its matching antigen is unknown.

The starting material was unstimulated CD4+ T cells sorted from spleen or lymph node cells, obtained before transplant. This rearrangement joins TRBV6-1 to TRBJ1-5; the match to TRBD1 covers 8 bases. This receptor was identified in a human donor who was the organ donor for an intestinal transplant. CDR3 nucleotides: TGTGCCAGCAGTGACCCGCGACGGGACAGGATCAATCAGCCCCAGCATTTT. It codes for CASSDPRRDRINQPQHF.